This T cell receptor beta chain appears in the sequencing data of a study of OX40 agonist ivuxolimab in advanced cancers. Some background on the complete study: Ivuxolimab was a fully human IgG2 agonistic monoclonal antibody targeting the costimulatory receptor OX40 (CD134). Intravenous ivuxolimab was administered to patients every 2 weeks at six dose levels: 0.01, 0.1, 0.3, 1.5, 3 and 10 mg/kg. Among the 52 dose-escalation patients, some 20 had hepatocellular carcinoma, 15 or so melanoma, 9 renal cell carcinoma and 9 head and neck cancer. In the dose-escalation cohort, 82.7% of patients were male, and the mean age was around 60 years, with a range of about 23 to 90. Prior anti-PD-1, anti-PD-L1 or anti-CTLA-4 therapy was permitted, and about 40% of dose-escalation patients had received checkpoint inhibitors. Partial responses were achieved by three dose-escalation patients, of whom one had hepatocellular carcinoma and two had cutaneous melanoma. Peripheral TCRbeta sequencing was intended to test whether TCR sequence diversity was altered and clonal T-cell expansion was caused by ivuxolimab. The monotherapy dose-escalation portion (N of about 50 patients) of the phase I ivuxolimab trial is reported in the paper. Results the study describes overall, beyond this receptor: Partial responders in the 0.1-3.0 mg/kg groups had among the lowest normalized peripheral clonal expansion, especially among CD8+ T cells. Low levels of normalized T-cell clonal expansion were also seen in some nonresponding patients. At doses of 0.1 to 3.0 mg/kg, clonal expansion of both CD4+ and CD8+ T cells in blood was seen between baseline and week 6. Which antigens the clonally expanded peripheral T cells were specific for was not determined. After ivuxolimab, expanded clones were on average more numerous among CD8+ T cells than among CD4+ T cells.

Genomic DNA was isolated from the sorted cells so that the TCRbeta CDR3 region could be sequenced. The immunoSEQ Assay was used for sequencing of TCRbeta CDR3 regions. Not all clones reach the TCRdb copy of this immuneACCESS table, which keeps in-frame sequences only. Checked studies attribute under half of the gap to unresolved V genes and leave the rest unexplained. The table for this sample lists tens of thousands of clones; about 83% of them were counted only once. Over 3% of the sample is held by the ten biggest clonotypes. The trial excluded patients who had a history of autoimmune disease or were on systemic immunosuppression. Peripheral blood for TCR sequencing was collected from all dose cohorts at baseline, on cycle 4 day 1, and on cycle 7 day 1. The samples were taken from a phase I, first-in-human, multicenter, open-label dose-escalation trial of ivuxolimab. Adults with locally advanced or metastatic head and neck squamous cell, hepatocellular, melanoma or renal cell carcinoma were enrolled in the trial. CD4+ and CD8+ T cells were sorted separately from peripheral blood before TCR sequencing.

To note about this clone: Its antigen remains undetermined. There are no base qualities to consult, and no much larger clone falls within one base.

Here the sequenced sample was CD4+ or CD8+ T cells sorted from blood, taken in a trial of the OX40 agonist ivuxolimab. This clonotype was obtained from an adult with an advanced solid tumor such as melanoma, head and neck, liver or kidney cancer.

The sequenced DNA: TGTGCCAGCAGCTTAGAACCCCTTGGGGCCTACGAGCAGTACTTC. The translation is CASSLEPLGAYEQYF. Here the chain combines TRBV7-6 and TRBJ2-7; too little of a D gene remains to name it. The germline ends are 12 bases apart after V is trimmed by 1 base and J by 2 bases. From the cysteine up to the phenylalanine, the CDR3 has a length of 15 residues. Of the read, only the CDR3 DNA is kept; its 45 bases are in frame from base 1. Per the germline V gene, SGHVS is the CDR1 and FNYEAQ is the CDR2.